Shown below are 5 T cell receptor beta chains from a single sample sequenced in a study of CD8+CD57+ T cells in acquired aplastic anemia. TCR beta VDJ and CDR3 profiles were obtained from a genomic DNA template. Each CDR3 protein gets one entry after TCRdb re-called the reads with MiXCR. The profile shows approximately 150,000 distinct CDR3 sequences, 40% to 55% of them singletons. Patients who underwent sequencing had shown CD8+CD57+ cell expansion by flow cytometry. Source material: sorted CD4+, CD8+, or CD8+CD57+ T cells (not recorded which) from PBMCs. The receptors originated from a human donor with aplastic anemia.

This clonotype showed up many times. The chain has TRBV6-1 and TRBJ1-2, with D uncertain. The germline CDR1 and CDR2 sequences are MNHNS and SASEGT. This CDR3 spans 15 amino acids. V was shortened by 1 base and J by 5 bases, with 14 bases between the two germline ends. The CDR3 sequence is CASSEGVGVRYGYTF. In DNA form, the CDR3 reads TGTGCCAGCAGTGAAGGTGTGGGCGTAAGGTATGGCTACACCTTC.

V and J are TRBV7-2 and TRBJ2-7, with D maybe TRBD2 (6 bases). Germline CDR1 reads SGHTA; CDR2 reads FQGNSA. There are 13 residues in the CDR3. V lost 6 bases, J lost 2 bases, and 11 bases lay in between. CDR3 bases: TGTGCCAGCAGTTACGGGGGAACCTACGAGCAGTACTTC. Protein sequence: CASSYGGTYEQYF.

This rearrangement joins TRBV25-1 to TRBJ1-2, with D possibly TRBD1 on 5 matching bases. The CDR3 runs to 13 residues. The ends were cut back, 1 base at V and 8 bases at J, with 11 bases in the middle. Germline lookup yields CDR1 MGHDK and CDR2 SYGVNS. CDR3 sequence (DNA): TGTGCCAGCAGTGAATCTGGGGGAAGGGGCTACACCTTC. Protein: CASSESGGRGYTF.

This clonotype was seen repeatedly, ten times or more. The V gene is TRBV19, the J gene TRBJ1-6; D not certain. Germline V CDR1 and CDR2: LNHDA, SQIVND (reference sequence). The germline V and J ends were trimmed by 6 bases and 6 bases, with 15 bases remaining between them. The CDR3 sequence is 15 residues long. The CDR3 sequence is CASRLTADLNSPLHF. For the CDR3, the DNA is TGTGCCAGTAGGCTTACGGCAGATCTTAATTCACCCCTCCACTTT.

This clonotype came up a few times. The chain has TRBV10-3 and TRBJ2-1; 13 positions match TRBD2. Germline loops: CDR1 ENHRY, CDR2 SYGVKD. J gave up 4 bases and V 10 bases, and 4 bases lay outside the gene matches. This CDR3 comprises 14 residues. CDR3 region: CATRTSGRYNEQFF. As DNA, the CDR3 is TGTGCCACTCGGACTAGCGGGAGATACAATGAGCAGTTCTTC.